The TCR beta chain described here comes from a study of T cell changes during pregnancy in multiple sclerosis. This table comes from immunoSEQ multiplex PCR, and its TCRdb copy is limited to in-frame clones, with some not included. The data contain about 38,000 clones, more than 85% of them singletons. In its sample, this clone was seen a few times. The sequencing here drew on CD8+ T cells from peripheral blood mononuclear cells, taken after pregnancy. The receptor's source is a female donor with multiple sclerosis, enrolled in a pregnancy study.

The CDR3 reads CASSLSLAGETQYF. CDR3 DNA: TGTGCCAGCAGTTTAAGCCTAGCCGGGGAGACCCAGTACTTC. The V and J genes are TRBV28 and TRBJ2-5, with a weak D call TRBD2 (5 bases). The CDR3 loop spans 14 amino acids. Germline CDR1 and CDR2: MDHEN and SYDVKM. V was clipped by 2 bases and J by 5 bases, with 12 bases between them.